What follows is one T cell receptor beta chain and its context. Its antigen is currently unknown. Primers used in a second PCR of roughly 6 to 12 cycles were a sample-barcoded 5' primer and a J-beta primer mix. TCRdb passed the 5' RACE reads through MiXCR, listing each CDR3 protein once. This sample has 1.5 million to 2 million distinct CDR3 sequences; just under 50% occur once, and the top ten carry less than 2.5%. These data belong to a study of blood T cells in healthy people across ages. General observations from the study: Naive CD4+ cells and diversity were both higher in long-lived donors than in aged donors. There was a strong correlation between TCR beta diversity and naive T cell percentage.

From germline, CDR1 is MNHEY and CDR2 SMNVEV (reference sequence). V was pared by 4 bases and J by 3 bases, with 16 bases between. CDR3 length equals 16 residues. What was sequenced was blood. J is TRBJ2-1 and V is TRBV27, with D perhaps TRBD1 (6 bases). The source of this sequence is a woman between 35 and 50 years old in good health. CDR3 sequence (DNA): TGTGCCAGCAGTTCCCCCGCGGCAGGGGACTACAATGAGCAGTTCTTC. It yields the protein CASSSPAAGDYNEQFF.